One sample yielded the 12 T cell receptor beta chains listed below, sequenced in a study of blood T cell repertoires in COVID-19. Using immunoSEQ multiplex PCR, the repertoire was profiled, and TCRdb retains in-frame clones only, with some absent. Counted here are 180,000 or so clones, roughly 73% occurring once; the ten biggest clones make up about 2.8%. What was sequenced was peripheral blood. The receptors here all came from a woman aged 80 or older with active or convalescent COVID-19.

The chain uses TRBV5-1 and TRBJ1-2, with 9 bases matching TRBD1. Per germline, CDR1 SGHRS and CDR2 YFSETQ. This CDR3 region has 16 residues. Trimming cost V 4 bases and J 0 bases; bases outside gene matches: 7. CDR3 region: CASSRGQGTANYGYTF. The CDR3 nucleotides read TGCGCCAGCAGCCGTGGACAGGGGACAGCTAACTATGGCTACACCTTC.

This sequence joins TRBV27 and TRBJ2-3; maybe TRBD1 (6 bases). This CDR3 has 13 residues. Germline loops: CDR1 MNHEY, CDR2 SMNVEV (reference sequence). V gave up 3 bases and J gave up 8 bases, with 12 bases separating them. The CDR3 loop is CASSFRARGTQYF. The CDR3 coding sequence is TGTGCCAGCAGTTTCCGGGCCAGGGGTACGCAGTATTTT.

This chain joins TRBV3-1 (or the pseudogene TRBV3-2) and TRBJ1-1, with TRBD1 identical over 7 bases. In germline, CDR1 is LGHDT, CDR2 YNNKEL (reference sequence). Germline trimming cut 8 bases from V and 5 bases from J; bases unmatched to any gene: 11. The CDR3 spans 14 residues. The CDR3 sequence: CASAGGLEGTEAFF. The CDR3 DNA follows: TGTGCCAGCGCAGGGGGGCTAGAGGGTACTGAAGCTTTCTTT.

This sequence joins TRBV5-1 and TRBJ2-2; weak D call: TRBD2 (5 bases). V lost 0 bases, J lost 7 bases, and 13 bases lay in between. Germline CDR1 is SGHRS and CDR2 is YFSETQ. This CDR3 region has 15 residues. CDR3 sequence reads: CASSLAAGRGGELFF. In DNA form, the CDR3 reads TGCGCCAGCAGCTTGGCCGCAGGCCGGGGCGGGGAGCTGTTTTTT.

This clone has just a few counts. CDR3 loop: CASSIAMQGRNQPQHF. In DNA, the CDR3 is TGTGCCAGTAGTATCGCAATGCAGGGTAGAAATCAGCCCCAGCATTTT. V and J are TRBV19 and TRBJ1-5; TRBD1 might be the D (5 bases). This CDR3 comprises 16 residues. Germline loops: CDR1 LNHDA, CDR2 SQIVND (reference sequence). V was clipped by 3 bases and J by 4 bases, with 16 bases between them.

The chain has TRBV5-6 and TRBJ1-5; D may be TRBD1 (6 bases). The germline gives CDR1 SGHDT, CDR2 YYEEEE. This CDR3 is 15 amino acids long. The V end was cut by 3 bases, the J end by 2 bases, with 12 bases between. Here the CDR3 DNA reads TGTGCCAGCAGCTCCGGCACAGGGCGCAATCAGCCCCAGCATTTT. This codes for CASSSGTGRNQPQHF.

V usage is TRBV5-1 and J usage is TRBJ2-3; TRBD2 is a possible D gene (6 bases). CDR1 is SGHRS and CDR2 is YFSETQ in the germline V gene. Trimming pared 2 bases from V and 4 bases from J, leaving 23 bases between. The CDR3 sequence is 18 residues long. For the CDR3, the DNA is TGCGCCAGCAGCTTCTCCACCCATCTAGCGAAGAGTCCAGATACGCAGTATTTT. Translating gives CASSFSTHLAKSPDTQYF.

The chain uses TRBV28 and TRBJ2-6, with TRBD2 as a possible D gene (6 bases). The CDR3 contains 17 residues. CDR1 is MDHEN and CDR2 is SYDVKM in the germline V gene. V was shortened by 6 bases and J by 0 bases, with 15 bases between the two germline ends. The CDR3 loop is CASRLRDSLSGANVLTF. The DNA of the CDR3 is TGTGCCAGCAGGCTCCGGGACTCCCTCTCTGGGGCCAACGTCCTGACTTTC.

V usage is TRBV9 and J usage is TRBJ2-3; the D gene is possibly TRBD1 (6 bases). This CDR3 spans 15 amino acids. The V end lost 0 bases, the J end lost 3 bases, and 11 bases lay between the germline ends. Per the germline V gene, CDR1 is SGDLS and CDR2 is YYNGEE. The CDR3 protein is CASSVEGGWTDTQYF. The DNA of the CDR3 is TGTGCCAGCAGCGTAGAAGGGGGATGGACAGATACGCAGTATTTT.

This chain joins TRBV9 and TRBJ1-1; D is possibly TRBD1 (5 bases). The CDR3 sequence is 14 residues long. The V end lost 0 bases, the J end lost 4 bases, and 10 bases lay between the germline ends. Germline loops: CDR1 SGDLS, CDR2 YYNGEE. This CDR3 reads CASSVGTDSTEAFF. The CDR3 DNA follows: TGTGCCAGCAGCGTAGGAACCGACAGCACTGAAGCTTTCTTT.

This chain links TRBV29-1 with TRBJ2-1, with 8 bases lining up with TRBD2. The CDR3 is 16 residues long. Per germline, CDR1 SQVTM and CDR2 ANQGSEA. J lost 9 bases, V lost 0 bases, and 13 bases had no gene match. The CDR3 spells CSVEDRGGLAGIEQFF. As DNA, the CDR3 is TGCAGCGTTGAAGACCGGGGGGGCTTAGCAGGGATTGAGCAGTTCTTC.

The chain uses TRBV19 and TRBJ1-1; 8 nucleotides match TRBD1. CDR3 length equals 15 residues. Germline trimming cut 11 bases from V and 6 bases from J; bases unmatched to any gene: 17. Germline CDR1 is LNHDA and CDR2 is SQIVND (reference sequence). The CDR3 here is CASRETGGRYAEAFF. CDR3 DNA: TGTGCCTCGAGGGAAACAGGGGGAAGGTACGCTGAAGCTTTCTTT.